Sequencing of this T cell receptor beta chain was carried out in a study of Graves' ophthalmopathy and Graves' hyperthyroidism. Study-wide background: The blood sample was drawn at first diagnosis and before any treatment. Study observations and caveats: Detection in blood was also observed for most expanded thyroid clonotypes above 0.001 frequency.

Researchers took RNA transcripts and amplified TCR beta CDR3 regions from them. HTBI primers primed a first-round RT-PCR, and a second-round multiplex PCR followed. In TCRdb, the multiplex PCR reads were re-called with MiXCR into one record per CDR3 protein. In the table there are hundreds of thousands of distinct CDR3 sequences, approximately 21% of which are singletons. With 5 bases removed from V and 6 bases from J, the gap between germline ends came to 22 bases. The CDR3 sequence is 16 residues long. Germline CDR1 SGHTA, CDR2 FQGNSA. This clonotype was recorded at least ten times. What it binds is unknown. The term stable hyperthyroidism indicated an absence of ophthalmopathy within 18 months of follow-up. Orbital computed tomography and thyroid ultrasound, along with TRAb, serum thyroxine and clinical symptoms, underpinned diagnosis.

The rearrangement uses TRBV7-2 and TRBJ2-5; D is unresolved. The sample comprised peripheral blood. The sequence came from a woman between 18 and 30 years old with stable Graves' hyperthyroidism. Here the CDR3 reads CASSLPGGGSLKTQYF. CDR3 in DNA: TGTGCCAGCAGCCTACCCGGCGGTGGGTCCTTGAAGACCCAGTACTTC.